A single sample gave rise to the 21 T cell receptor beta chains below, sequenced in a study of regulatory T cells in long-lasting Graves disease. Sample time point: newly diagnosed GD, antithyroid drugs for less than 3 months. Researchers made the TCR library from RNA that was extracted from PBMCs. Both iRepertoire HTBI primers and Arm-PCR of CDR3 regions were used to build the TCR beta libraries. In TCRdb, the multiplex PCR reads were re-called with MiXCR into one record per CDR3 protein. The top ten clones hold more than 15% of a sample with about 460,000 distinct CDR3 sequences, roughly 15% of them seen once. The data also belong to a second study, concerning T cells in Graves' hyperthyroidism and ophthalmopathy.

The sample here was peripheral blood mononuclear cells (PBMCs), taken at new diagnosis, from a patient treated with antithyroid drugs. The receptors come from a woman in her fifties or sixties with Graves disease.

This clonotype appeared a few times. J is TRBJ1-5 and V is TRBV4-1; 7 nucleotides line up with TRBD1. J was trimmed by 4 bases and V by 3 bases; bases with no gene match: 18. CDR1 is MGHRA and CDR2 is YSYEKL in the germline V gene. The length of the CDR3 is 19 residues. As DNA, the CDR3 is TGCGCCAGCAGCCAGCAGGGGGGGCTGGGGGGGAAGGGGAATCAGCCCCAGCATTTT. Translated: CASSQQGGLGGKGNQPQHF.

This chain joins TRBV4-1 and TRBJ2-2; D possibly uses TRBD1 or TRBD2 (5 bases each). V was shortened by 1 base and J by 6 bases, with 18 bases between the two germline ends. This CDR3 contains 17 residues. Looked up from germline, CDR1 is MGHRA and CDR2 is YSYEKL. CDR3 protein: CASSQVLGGENAGELFF. The CDR3 bases are TGCGCCAGCAGCCAAGTTCTTGGGGGAGAAAATGCCGGGGAGCTGTTTTTT.

This clonotype was recorded a few times. CDR3 loop: CSVEPGHSKETQYF. CDR3 sequence (DNA): TGCAGCGTTGAACCGGGACACTCCAAAGAGACCCAGTACTTC. This chain connects TRBV29-1 to TRBJ2-5; a possible D gene is TRBD1 (6 bases). V lost 2 bases and J 3 bases, leaving 13 bases between the germline ends. The CDR3 is made up of 14 amino acids. The germline CDR1 and CDR2 sequences are SQVTM and ANQGSEA. Full variable domain (missing parts from reference TRBV29-1 and TRBJ2-5): SAVISQKPSRDICQRGTSLTIQCQVDSQVTMMFWYRQQPGQSLTLIATANQGSEATYESGFVIDKFPISRPNLTFSTLTVSNMSPEDSSIYLCSVEPGHSKETQYFGPGTRLLVL.

This sequence joins TRBV29-1 and TRBJ2-1; the D gene is possibly TRBD2 (5 bases). Germline lookup yields CDR1 SQVTM and CDR2 ANQGSEA. Trimming stripped 4 bases from V and 0 bases from J, with 10 bases between. The CDR3 loop spans 14 amino acids. The CDR3 DNA follows: TGCAGCGTTGGAAGGGAGATCTCCTACAATGAGCAGTTCTTC. It is translated as CSVGREISYNEQFF.

This clonotype was seen at least ten times. The chain is built from TRBV28 and TRBJ1-1; D possibly corresponds to TRBD1 (5 bases). The CDR3 has 17 residues. Germline assignment: CDR1 MDHEN and CDR2 SYDVKM. Trimming cost V 5 bases and J 0 bases, with 19 bases left between them. The CDR3 is CASSPGYNQGMNTEAFF. The DNA for the CDR3 is TGTGCCAGCAGTCCCGGATACAATCAGGGTATGAACACTGAAGCTTTCTTT.

This clonotype showed up just a few times. CDR3 in amino acids: CASRKGTGPLAYNEQFF. DNA for the CDR3: TGTGCCAGCAGGAAAGGGACAGGCCCTTTAGCCTACAATGAGCAGTTCTTC. The rearrangement uses TRBV6-1 and TRBJ2-1, with 8 bases lining up with TRBD1. The ends lost 6 bases at V and 2 bases at J; junction bases unmatched: 12. CDR3 length: 17 residues. Per germline, CDR1 MNHNS and CDR2 SASEGT.

In this sample, this clonotype turned up many times. The CDR3 region is CSVASGTGTDTQYF. As DNA, the CDR3 is TGCAGCGTCGCATCTGGGACAGGAACAGATACGCAGTATTTT. V is TRBV29-1 and J is TRBJ2-3; the match to TRBD1 covers 8 bases. Germline assignment: CDR1 SQVTM and CDR2 ANQGSEA. The ends lost 6 bases at V and 3 bases at J; junction bases unmatched: 8. This CDR3 has 14 residues.

This clonotype was counted at least ten times. The rearrangement links TRBV6-1 to TRBJ2-2; D is undetermined. This CDR3 is built from 14 residues. Trimming left V 7 bases short and J 4 bases short, with 13 bases between. Germline V gene data show CDR1 as MNHNS and CDR2 as SASEGT. This CDR3 reads CASTKNDRTGELFF. Here the CDR3 DNA reads TGTGCCAGCACCAAGAACGATCGCACCGGGGAGCTGTTTTTT.

There are many counts of this clonotype. The gene calls are TRBV6-1 and TRBJ2-3; TRBD2 might be the D (6 bases). Trimming stripped 5 bases from V and 0 bases from J, with 12 bases between. CDR1 is MNHNS and CDR2 is SASEGT in the germline V gene. CDR3 length: 15 amino acids. In nucleotides, the CDR3 is TGTGCCAGCAGTCTGCGGGACCCTAGCACAGATACGCAGTATTTT. Translating gives CASSLRDPSTDTQYF.

At least ten counts were recorded for this clonotype. The chain has TRBV27 and TRBJ2-5, with 12 bases fitting TRBD1. Germline CDR1 and CDR2: MNHEY and SMNVEV (reference sequence). The length of the CDR3 is 17 residues. Germline trimming cut 0 bases from V and 5 bases from J; bases unmatched to any gene: 7. CDR3 sequence reads: CASSLSAGTGGRETQYF. CDR3 coding DNA: TGTGCCAGCAGTTTATCCGCCGGGACAGGGGGCCGGGAGACCCAGTACTTC.

This clonotype has a count of ten or more. This chain links TRBV28 with TRBJ2-7, with D hard to call. This CDR3 comprises 12 residues. Germline CDR1 and CDR2: MDHEN and SYDVKM. V dropped 3 bases and J dropped 3 bases, with 6 bases sitting between them. The CDR3 nucleotides are TGTGCCAGCAGTTTGACCTACTACGAGCAGTACTTC. Translating it yields CASSLTYYEQYF.

This clonotype was detected ten times or more. The rearrangement uses TRBV10-3 and TRBJ2-2, with D possibly matching TRBD2 (5 bases). The CDR3 runs 16 residues. V gave up 6 bases and J gave up 4 bases, with 18 bases separating them. CDR1 is ENHRY and CDR2 is SYGVKD in the germline V gene. CDR3 loop: CAISESREALTGELFF. Written as DNA, the CDR3 is TGTGCCATCAGCGAGAGCCGGGAAGCCCTCACCGGGGAGCTGTTTTTT.

This clonotype was detected many times. The V and J genes are TRBV10-1 and TRBJ2-5; maybe TRBD2 (7 bases). The CDR3 extends over 18 amino acids. CDR1 and CDR2 (germline): WNHNN, SYGVQD (reference sequence). V was shortened by 0 bases and J by 4 bases, with 21 bases between the two germline ends. CDR3 in DNA: TGCGCCAGCAGTGAGTCCGGTTGGGGGGGCTTGAGGCGAGAGACCCAGTACTTC. This encodes CASSESGWGGLRRETQYF.

This clonotype was observed many times. The rearrangement joins TRBV5-1 to TRBJ1-6; 7 bases agree with TRBD1. The CDR3 sequence is 14 residues long. The V gene end was trimmed by 4 bases and the J gene end by 6 bases; junction bases not matched to a gene: 4. Germline CDR1 and CDR2: SGHRS and YFSETQ. The CDR3 reads CASSPGQVNSPLHF. CDR3 sequence (DNA): TGCGCCAGCAGCCCCGGACAGGTTAATTCACCCCTCCACTTT.

This clonotype was seen a handful of times. The germline gene is not matched at one end of the junction; a read error may be the cause. The J gene is TRBJ1-1, the V gene TRBV5-1; possibly TRBD1 for D (6 bases). Germline V gene lookup returns CDR1 SGHRS and CDR2 YFSETQ. The CDR3 spans 17 residues. The CDR3 coding sequence is TGCGCCAGCAGCTTAGGGGGGGACGGGGGGTCGAACACTGAAGCTTCCTTT. It encodes CASSLGGDGGSNTEASF. The full variable domain, completed using reference TRBV5-1 and TRBJ1-1, is KAGVTQTPRYLIKTRGQQVTLSCSPISGHRSVSWYQQTPGQGLQFLFEYFSETQRNKGNFPGRFSGRQFSNSRSEMNVSTLELGDSALYLCASSLGGDGGSNTEASFGQGTRLTVV.

On this clonotype: A read error may explain this, as a much larger clone is one base away. The V call is TRBV7-9, the J call TRBJ1-4; 8 bases fit TRBD1. V lost 3 bases, J lost 3 bases, and 9 bases stayed unmatched. Germline CDR1 SEHNR, CDR2 FQNEAQ (reference sequence). The CDR3 covers 17 residues. The CDR3 reads CASSLTGDLAANEKLFF. In DNA form, the CDR3 reads TGTGCCAGCAGCTTGACAGGGGACCTTGCAGCTAATGAAAAACTGTTTTTT.

A note on this clonotype: A read error may be the cause here, since a much bigger clone is one base away. This sequence joins TRBV7-3 and TRBJ2-7; no clear D gene. Looked up from germline, CDR1 is SGHTA and CDR2 is FQGTGA. CDR3 length: 14 residues. Trimming removed 5 bases from V and 6 bases from J, with 17 bases in between. CDR3 sequence reads: CASSQDVMIREQYF. CDR3 in DNA: TGTGCCAGCAGCCAGGACGTCATGATCCGCGAGCAGTACTTC.

This clonotype came up a few times. A much larger clone differs by one base, so this may be a read error. The rearrangement links TRBV3-1 to TRBJ1-1; unclear D gene. V shed 0 bases and J shed 0 bases, with 5 bases lying between them. CDR1 and CDR2 from the germline V gene are LGHDT and YNNKEL (reference sequence). CDR3 size: 14 residues. The CDR3 coding sequence is TGTGCCAGCAGCCAAGAACAGATGAACACTGAAGCTTTCTTT. Its protein product is CASSQEQMNTEAFF.

This chain joins TRBV20-1 and TRBJ2-3; D unresolved. The CDR3 extends over 14 amino acids. Germline V CDR1 and CDR2: DFQATT, SNEGSKA (reference sequence). V lost 2 bases, J lost 2 bases, and 11 bases lay in between. Written as DNA, the CDR3 is TGCAGTGCTAGACTTCTACTCCCCACAGATACGCAGTATTTT. Amino acids: CSARLLLPTDTQYF.

This chain connects TRBV5-5 to TRBJ2-5, with D hard to call. Between the trimmed V and J ends, which lost 0 bases and 11 bases, there was a span of 20 bases. The CDR3 is 15 amino acids. CDR1 is SGHKS, CDR2 YYEKEE, per germline (reference sequence). The CDR3 loop reads CASSLGGDRVYEQYF. The CDR3 DNA reads as TGTGCCAGCAGCTTGGGGGGTGATCGAGTCTACGAACAGTACTTC.

The chain has TRBV19 and TRBJ2-1; D gene ambiguous. CDR1 is LNHDA and CDR2 is SQIVND in the germline V gene (reference sequence). Trimming removed 3 bases at V and 0 bases at J, with 9 bases between. The CDR3 consists of 15 residues. This CDR3 is CASSIVESSYNEQFF. CDR3 sequence (DNA): TGTGCCAGTAGTATCGTGGAAAGCTCCTACAATGAGCAGTTCTTC.